This TCR beta chain was captured in a study of T cell responses to AZD1222 COVID-19 vaccine. Notes on the study in general: Reports indicate that nearly half of spike-specific TCRs are directed at unmutated variant regions. After the peak T cell response, and only then, were repertoires sampled. With two AZD1222 doses given, Spike-specific TCR breadth and depth both rose.

On this clone itself: Antigen unknown.

The repertoire was sequenced with immunoSEQ multiplex PCR; TCRdb's copy has only in-frame clones and lacks some. The sample records about 130,000 clones, under 95% being singletons. Germline V gives CDR1 MNHEY, CDR2 SVGAGI. Trimming took off 2 bases at V and 2 bases at J, with 14 bases between the two ends. The CDR3 length is 16 residues. Sequences were derived from peripheral blood, sampled 28 days after the second AZD1222 dose. The clonotype was recovered from an adult who received the AZD1222 COVID-19 vaccine. This chain uses TRBV6-5 with TRBJ2-3; tentative D call: TRBD2 (6 bases). In nucleotides, the CDR3 is TGTGCCAGCAGTTACAATATGGCGGGACTCACAGATACGCAGTATTTT. Its protein product is CASSYNMAGLTDTQYF.